The 7 T cell receptor beta chains listed next were all sequenced from one sample in a study of CXCR3-negative and CXCR3-positive naive CD8 T cells. UMI-labeled 5' RACE TRB cDNA libraries were prepared from the cells. With the 5' RACE reads reprocessed, TCRdb shows one record per CDR3 protein and no DNA. The table lists roughly 70,000 distinct CDR3 sequences. Sequencing used naive CXCR3- CD8+ T cells from blood. Subset denoted: CD45RO-CCR7+CD27+CD95- naive CD8+ T cells lacking CXCR3 (TNR3-). These receptors were collected from a human donor in good health. Some clones in this sample may be carry-over from other donors' samples.

V gene TRBV29-1 combines with J gene TRBJ1-1. CDR1 is SQVTM, CDR2 ANQGSEA, per germline. CDR3 length: 11 amino acids. The CDR3 sequence: CSVGQTTEAFF.

The V gene is TRBV3-1, the J gene TRBJ2-3; TCRdb proposes TRBD1, but this gene call is untestable without DNA. This CDR3 has 18 residues. Germline V gives CDR1 LGHDT, CDR2 YNNKEL (reference sequence). CDR3: CASSQGMALGQSPDTQYF.

The chain carries TRBV3-1 and TRBJ2-5; TCRdb gives TRBD1 as the D gene, but with no DNA this cannot be confirmed. Germline assignment: CDR1 LGHDT and CDR2 YNNKEL (reference sequence). This CDR3 comprises 14 residues. CDR3 sequence reads: CASSQSLVWETQYF.

V is TRBV29-1 and J is TRBJ1-5. The CDR3 covers 12 residues. The germline V gene encodes CDR1 SQVTM and CDR2 ANQGSEA. The CDR3 loop is CSVEDLMGPQHF.

The rearrangement joins TRBV5-1 to TRBJ2-1; the D call of TRBD2 rests on TCRdb alone, since no DNA is present to check it. Germline-derived CDR1 and CDR2 are SGHRS and YFSETQ. This CDR3 is 17 amino acids long. CDR3 sequence: CASSEPSGRGPYNEQFF.

The genes are TRBV29-1 and TRBJ2-7; no DNA is available, so the TRBD1 call from TCRdb remains unchecked. The germline gives CDR1 SQVTM, CDR2 ANQGSEA. The CDR3 is 12 amino acids. The CDR3: CSVVAPGYEQYF.

The chain uses TRBV20-1 and TRBJ2-7; without DNA, the TCRdb call of TRBD1 cannot be checked. Looked up from germline, CDR1 is DFQATT and CDR2 is SNEGSKA (reference sequence). The CDR3 covers 13 residues. The CDR3 reads CSAPGQGYYEQYF.